The sequence of this T cell receptor beta chain was determined in a study of shared clonotypes between healthy human individuals. The protocol was immunoSEQ multiplex PCR, while the TCRdb copy is restricted to in-frame clones and leaves out a portion. The sample has more than 550,000 clones, roughly 91% seen once. For this clone: This sample includes further DNA sequences coding for the same CDR3.

The sample consisted of memory CD8+ T cells from PBMCs. Subset of the sample: CD45RO+ cells pooled with CCR7-negative TemRA cells. This TCR derives from a man aged 18 to 35 in good health. Some clones in this sample may be carry-over from other donors' samples.

The CDR3, as DNA: TGTGCCAGCAGCTTCCCAACTGAAGCTTTCTTT. Translating gives CASSFPTEAFF. The rearrangement uses TRBV7-9 and TRBJ1-1; D ambiguous. The V gene's germline CDR1 is SEHNR and CDR2 FQNEAQ (reference sequence). With 3 bases removed from V and 5 bases from J, the gap between germline ends came to 4 bases. The CDR3 has 11 residues.